The 29 T cell receptor beta chains listed next were all sequenced from one sample in a study of vaccination effects on CD4 cells after COVID-19. These TCRs are of unknown antigen specificity. Using viral peptide pools, the ViraFEST assay grew out antigen-specific CD4+ T cells prior to sequencing. Following culture for approximately ten days, CD4+ T cells were isolated. Data came from immunoSEQ multiplex PCR; TCRdb stores just in-frame clones and leaves some out. The sample has about 60,000 clones, around 81% seen once. The sequences come from CD4+ T cells from PBMCs cultured with HCoV-229E spike peptides, collected before COVID-19 vaccination. The receptors here all came from a human donor who received a COVID-19 vaccine.

J is TRBJ1-1 and V is TRBV11-2, with 8 nucleotides matching TRBD1. Germline CDR1 and CDR2: SGHAT and FQNNGV. This CDR3 region has 13 residues. V was pared by 9 bases and J by 0 bases, with 3 bases of the junction left unmatched. CDR3 region: CASRQGLNTEAFF. The CDR3 DNA is TGTGCCAGTCGACAGGGGTTGAACACTGAAGCTTTCTTT.

This clone was counted between two and nine times. The chain employs TRBV2 and TRBJ1-1; D not certain. In germline, CDR1 is SNHLY, CDR2 FYNNEI. The CDR3 length is 12 residues. The V end lost 3 bases, the J end lost 7 bases, and 9 bases lay between the germline ends. CDR3: CASSDHSVEAFF. CDR3 DNA: TGTGCCAGCAGTGACCACAGCGTTGAAGCTTTCTTT. Full variable domain (outside the CDR3, taken from reference TRBV2 and TRBJ1-1): EPEVTQTPSHQVTQMGQEVILRCVPISNHLYFYWYRQILGQKVEFLVSFYNNEISEKSEIFDDQFSVERPDGSNFTLKIRSTKLEDSAMYFCASSDHSVEAFFGQGTRLTVV.

The CDR3 is CASSLRTSGTNTGELFF. The CDR3 coding sequence is TGTGCCAGCAGCTTGAGGACTAGCGGGACGAACACCGGGGAGCTGTTTTTT. V is TRBV5-6 and J is TRBJ2-2, with 12 positions matching TRBD2. CDR1 and CDR2 (germline): SGHDT, YYEEEE. V lost 1 base, J lost 0 bases, and 1 base stayed unmatched. The CDR3 has 17 amino acids.

V gene TRBV2 combines with J gene TRBJ1-2; 7 bases fit TRBD1. This CDR3 has 14 amino acids. Germline CDR1 reads SNHLY; CDR2 reads FYNNEI. J was trimmed by 7 bases and V by 4 bases; bases with no gene match: 9. The CDR3 DNA follows: TGTGCCAGCAGTGTGGTACAGGGGAATAGTGGCTACACCTTC. Protein product: CASSVVQGNSGYTF.

Here the CDR3 DNA reads TGTGCCAGCTCACCGGGGCTGTACAATGAGCAGTTCTTC. Protein sequence: CASSPGLYNEQFF. The V and J genes are TRBV18 and TRBJ2-1, with D possibly matching TRBD1 (5 bases). Germline CDR1 KGHSH, CDR2 LQKENI. The CDR3 extends over 13 amino acids. The ends were cut back, 3 bases at V and 4 bases at J, with 7 bases in the middle.

This chain uses TRBV4-3 with TRBJ1-6; 7 nucleotides line up with TRBD1. With 1 base clipped from V and 10 bases from J, the junction kept 7 bases outside the gene matches. This CDR3 is 15 amino acids long. Germline loops: CDR1 LGHNA, CDR2 YSLEER. The CDR3 is CASSQGGGGGSPLHF. In DNA form, the CDR3 reads TGCGCCAGCAGCCAAGGCGGGGGAGGGGGCTCACCCCTCCACTTT.

V gene TRBV12-5 combines with J gene TRBJ1-3, with 9 bases fitting TRBD1. Germline V gene data show CDR1 as LGHNT and CDR2 as FRNRAP. The CDR3 covers 17 residues. V lost 4 bases to trimming and J lost 4 bases; unmatched junction nucleotides: 11. CDR3 amino acids: CASGSPYGTGPGNTIYF. The CDR3 DNA sequence: TGTGCTAGTGGTTCGCCTTACGGGACAGGGCCCGGAAACACCATATATTTT. Complete variable domain (other parts from reference TRBV12-5 and TRBJ1-3): DARVTQTPRHKVTEMGQEVTMRCQPILGHNTVFWYRQTMMQGLELLAYFRNRAPLDDSGMPKDRFSAEMPDATLATLKIQPSEPRDSAVYFCASGSPYGTGPGNTIYFGEGSWLTVV.

J is TRBJ2-7 and V is TRBV5-4; 7 bases are a match to TRBD2. Losses at the gene ends were 2 bases for V and 3 bases for J; bases not matched to a gene: 2. Germline V gene data show CDR1 as SGHNT and CDR2 as YYREEE (reference sequence). The CDR3 consists of 13 residues. The CDR3 DNA reads TGTGCCAGCAGCTTTTGGGGGGGCTACGAGCAGTACGTC. Translated, it gives CASSFWGGYEQYV.

This chain links TRBV5-1 with TRBJ1-1; a possible D gene is TRBD1 (5 bases). V was trimmed by 2 bases and J by 0 bases, leaving 17 bases between them. This CDR3 region has 17 residues. Germline V CDR1 and CDR2: SGHRS, YFSETQ. The CDR3 here is CASSFDRFSTLNTEAFF. In DNA form, the CDR3 reads TGCGCCAGCAGCTTTGACAGATTTTCGACTCTGAACACTGAAGCTTTCTTT.

The V and J genes are TRBV7-2 and TRBJ1-6; D gene uncertain. V dropped 1 base and J dropped 6 bases, with 7 bases sitting between them. The V gene's germline CDR1 is SGHTA and CDR2 FQGNSA. This CDR3 contains 14 residues. The CDR3 region has the DNA TGTGCCAGCAGCTTAGGGCTGAGTAATTCACCCCTCCACTTT. Its translation is CASSLGLSNSPLHF.

The rearrangement links TRBV7-8 to TRBJ2-7; no clear D. V dropped 4 bases and J dropped 2 bases, with 6 bases sitting between them. The CDR3 runs to 12 residues. CDR1 is SGHVS and CDR2 is FQNEAQ in the germline V gene. CDR3 nucleotides: TGTGCCAGCAGCTCCACAACCTACGAGCAGTACGTC. Protein: CASSSTTYEQYV.

This clone showed up just a few times. V is TRBV19 and J is TRBJ1-5; the D gene is possibly TRBD1 (5 bases). The CDR3 is 13 residues long. Germline V gene data show CDR1 as LNHDA and CDR2 as SQIVND (reference sequence). Trimming cost V 9 bases and J 9 bases, with 18 bases left between them. The CDR3 region has the DNA TGTGCCAGCCGGGACCGAATCTTATCGCCCCAGCATTTT. It is translated as CASRDRILSPQHF.

The V call is TRBV7-3, the J call TRBJ2-6; no firm D call. The CDR3 totals 15 residues. Germline V gene sequence: CDR1 SGHTA, CDR2 FQGTGA. Trimming left V 2 bases short and J 0 bases short, with 5 bases between. The DNA for the CDR3 is TGTGCCAGCAGCTTATCCAGCTCTGGGGCCAACGTCCTGACTTTC. Translating it yields CASSLSSSGANVLTF. The complete variable domain, with remaining parts taken from reference TRBV7-3 and TRBJ2-6, reads GAGVSQTPSNKVTEKGKYVELRCDPISGHTALYWYRQSLGQGPEFLIYFQGTGAADDSGLPNDRFFAVRPEGSVSTLKIQRTERGDSAVYLCASSLSSSGANVLTFGAGSRLTVL.

The chain is built from TRBV6-5 and TRBJ1-6; D remains ambiguous. Germline V CDR1 and CDR2: MNHEY, SVGAGI. The CDR3 has 15 amino acids. Trimming removed 7 bases at V and 7 bases at J, with 17 bases between. CDR3 loop: CASTPSAGGNSPLHF. The CDR3 DNA sequence: TGTGCCAGCACCCCCTCGGCGGGCGGAAATTCACCCCTCCACTTT.

As DNA, the CDR3 is TGTGCCAGCAAAGGACAGATCTACACTGAAGCTTTCTTT. Its translation is CASKGQIYTEAFF. The V gene is TRBV28, the J gene TRBJ1-1, with D possibly being TRBD1 (6 bases). The germline CDR1 and CDR2 sequences are MDHEN and SYDVKM. Deletions cut 7 bases from V and 3 bases from J, with 12 bases between. The CDR3 runs to 13 residues.

This sequence joins TRBV30 and TRBJ2-1, with D possibly being TRBD1 (6 bases). Germline assignment: CDR1 GTSNPN and CDR2 SVGIG (reference sequence). V shed 0 bases and J shed 4 bases, with 13 bases lying between them. This CDR3 spans 15 amino acids. CDR3 residues: CAWSVWDKIYNEQFF. The CDR3 DNA follows: TGTGCCTGGAGTGTATGGGACAAGATATACAATGAGCAGTTCTTC.

This clone was seen only once. The chain is built from TRBV6-4 and TRBJ2-1, with TRBD1 identical over 7 bases. CDR1 is MRHNA and CDR2 is SNTAGT in the germline V gene. The CDR3 is made up of 15 amino acids. V trimming: 5 bases; J trimming: 0 bases; junction bases outside the gene matches: 4. The CDR3 DNA is TGTGCCAGCAGTTCGACAGGGAACTCCTACAATGAGCAGTTCTTC. It encodes CASSSTGNSYNEQFF.

This clone came up once. The chain recombines TRBV10-1 with TRBJ1-1, with D unresolved. V was cut by 2 bases and J by 9 bases, with 13 bases left in between. CDR3 size: 13 residues. Germline V gene sequence: CDR1 WNHNN, CDR2 SYGVQD (reference sequence). CDR3 nucleotide sequence: TGCGCCAGCAGTGAGAACACCCGATCCCAAGCTTTCTTT. This sequence encodes CASSENTRSQAFF.

In its sample, this clone was seen once. The gene calls are TRBV7-8 and TRBJ2-3; D not resolved. Trimming removed 1 base from V and 0 bases from J, with 14 bases in between. CDR3 size: 17 residues. CDR1 and CDR2 from the germline V gene are SGHVS and FQNEAQ. Here the CDR3 reads CASSLEVAGTSTDTQYF. The CDR3, as DNA: TGTGCCAGCAGCTTAGAGGTAGCAGGAACTAGCACAGATACGCAGTATTTT.

CDR3 nucleotide sequence: TGTGCCTGGAGTCACTCGGTGAATACGCAGTATTTT. It is translated as CAWSHSVNTQYF. The chain links TRBV30 to TRBJ2-3, with D uncertain. Trimming took 2 bases from V and 7 from J, leaving 10 bases between them. Per the germline V gene, CDR1 is GTSNPN and CDR2 is SVGIG (reference sequence). The CDR3 has 12 residues.

The gene calls are TRBV18 and TRBJ2-5; 12 bases map to TRBD1. V lost 3 bases, J lost 5 bases, and 7 bases stayed unmatched. CDR3 length equals 16 residues. Germline V gives CDR1 KGHSH, CDR2 LQKENI. The CDR3, as DNA: TGTGCCAGCTCACCTGGGACAGGGGGCGCGAGGGAGACCCAGTACTTC. Translating gives CASSPGTGGARETQYF.

The chain combines TRBV5-1 with TRBJ1-5, with TRBD1 identical over 7 bases. V shed 2 bases, J shed 2 bases, and the junction held 4 bases outside the gene matches. Looked up from germline, CDR1 is SGHRS and CDR2 is YFSETQ. The CDR3 has 15 amino acids. The CDR3 region is CASSLTGVGNQPQHF. In DNA form, the CDR3 reads TGCGCCAGCAGCTTAACAGGGGTGGGCAATCAGCCCCAGCATTTT.

J is TRBJ1-6 and V is TRBV9; no definite D call. Germline loops: CDR1 SGDLS, CDR2 YYNGEE. Trimming shortened V by 5 bases and J by 11 bases, and 17 bases separated the two germline ends. The CDR3 runs 14 residues. The CDR3 nucleotides read TGTGCCAGCAGTGCTACCCCTGACCGTACACCCCTCCACTTT. Protein sequence: CASSATPDRTPLHF.

CDR3 sequence: CASSLGLSTHV. The CDR3, as DNA: TGTGCCAGCAGCTTGGGGTTGAGTACGCACGTC. This chain links TRBV5-6 with TRBJ2-7, with no clear D. This CDR3 comprises 11 residues. CDR1 is SGHDT and CDR2 is YYEEEE in the germline V gene.

The V call is TRBV9, the J call TRBJ1-5; no firm D call. V dropped 0 bases and J dropped 0 bases, with 10 bases sitting between them. The germline V gene encodes CDR1 SGDLS and CDR2 YYNGEE. This CDR3 has 16 residues. The CDR3 DNA reads TGTGCCAGCAGCGTAGGGACTGAGAATAGCAATCAGCCCCAGCATTTT. This encodes CASSVGTENSNQPQHF.

V gene TRBV9 combines with J gene TRBJ2-1; tentatively, D is TRBD1 (6 bases). V was shortened by 0 bases and J by 4 bases, with 8 bases between the two germline ends. The V gene's germline CDR1 is SGDLS and CDR2 YYNGEE. The CDR3 contains 14 residues. Here the CDR3 DNA reads TGTGCCAGCAGCGTAGTTGGACAGTACAATGAGCAGTTCTTC. Residues: CASSVVGQYNEQFF.

V is TRBV6-4 and J is TRBJ1-1; 7 bases agree with TRBD1. After removal of 6 bases from V and 0 bases from J, the junction contained 7 bases not matched to a gene. The CDR3 totals 15 residues. The germline V gene encodes CDR1 MRHNA and CDR2 SNTAGT. The CDR3 DNA reads TGTGCCAGCAGAGATTTGGACAGGATGAACACTGAAGCTTTCTTT. This encodes CASRDLDRMNTEAFF.

The gene calls are TRBV19 and TRBJ2-3, with a possible D match to TRBD2 (6 bases). Germline V gene sequence: CDR1 LNHDA, CDR2 SQIVND (reference sequence). The ends were cut back, 2 bases at V and 0 bases at J, with 15 bases in the middle. The CDR3 sequence is 17 residues long. The DNA for the CDR3 is TGTGCCAGTAGTATACTACGGGGGACCCCTAGCACAGATACGCAGTATTTT. Protein product: CASSILRGTPSTDTQYF.

This clone is a singleton in its sample. The same CDR3 arises from other DNA sequences in this sample as well. This chain connects TRBV18 to TRBJ2-5; the D gene could be TRBD1 or TRBD2 (5 bases each). This CDR3 has 13 amino acids. Germline assignment: CDR1 KGHSH and CDR2 LQKENI. V was shortened by 6 bases and J by 1 base, with 9 bases between the two germline ends. The CDR3 region has the DNA TGTGCCAGCTCTCCGGGGCTCCAAGAGACCCAGTACTTC. Translating it yields CASSPGLQETQYF.